Listed here are 29 T cell receptor beta chains from one sample, sequenced in a study of blood T cell repertoires in COVID-19. Generated by immunoSEQ multiplex PCR, the TCRdb table keeps only in-frame clones and is missing some. The repertoire includes tens of thousands of clones, around 79% of them detected once, and roughly a fifth sits in the top ten. Source material: peripheral blood. The origin of the receptors is a human donor with active or convalescent COVID-19. The donor label of this sample is uncertain.

This chain links TRBV5-6 with TRBJ2-5, with 9 positions matching TRBD1. CDR1 and CDR2 (germline): SGHDT, YYEEEE. J lost 5 bases, V lost 4 bases, and 6 bases had no gene match. The CDR3 is 14 residues long. CDR3 nucleotides: TGTGCCAGCAGCCCCCTCGACAGGGGGGAGACCCAGTACTTC. As protein: CASSPLDRGETQYF.

CDR3 region: CASKREDTEAFF. The CDR3 nucleotides read TGTGCCAGCAAGAGGGAGGACACTGAAGCTTTCTTT. The chain joins TRBV9 to TRBJ1-1; D ambiguous. The V gene's germline CDR1 is SGDLS and CDR2 YYNGEE. The CDR3 has 12 residues. Between the trimmed V and J ends, which lost 6 bases and 3 bases, there was a span of 9 bases.

The table lists this clone with a count of one. The rearrangement joins TRBV19 to TRBJ2-1, with 15 bases matching TRBD2. Germline V gene lookup returns CDR1 LNHDA and CDR2 SQIVND (reference sequence). This CDR3 is 15 amino acids long. V lost 6 bases and J lost 9; bases outside the gene matches: 6. The CDR3 coding sequence is TGTGCCAGTAGGGGACTAGCGGGGGGAAAGGTTGAGCAGTTCTTC. This codes for CASRGLAGGKVEQFF.

The chain joins TRBV29-1 to TRBJ2-3, with 9 nucleotides matching TRBD1. The length of the CDR3 is 10 residues. Germline CDR1 and CDR2: SQVTM and ANQGSEA. In DNA, the CDR3 is TGCAGTTACGGACAGGGGACGCAGTATTTT. Translation: CSYGQGTQYF.

The CDR3 DNA reads TGTGCCAGCAGCTTAGGGGGGGCGTCGAGCGTCACAGATACGCAGTATTTT. Translating gives CASSLGGASSVTDTQYF. The chain combines TRBV7-3 with TRBJ2-3; maybe TRBD2 (7 bases). Trimming pared 2 bases from V and 2 bases from J, leaving 17 bases between. CDR1 SGHTA and CDR2 FQGTGA come from the germline V gene. This CDR3 has 17 residues.

The chain employs TRBV5-5 and TRBJ2-5; 7 bases are a match to TRBD2. The CDR3 spans 14 residues. Germline V CDR1 and CDR2: SGHKS, YYEKEE (reference sequence). The V and J ends lost 4 bases and 4 bases, in that order; junction bases with no gene match: 7. As DNA, the CDR3 is TGTGCCAGCAGCCCTGCGGCGGGAGCAGAGACCCAGTACTTC. It encodes CASSPAAGAETQYF.

Concerning this clone: The junction and the germline gene differ at one end; a read error may be behind it. This rearrangement joins TRBV11-2 to TRBJ2-7; D unresolved. The CDR3 loop spans 12 amino acids. The germline CDR1 and CDR2 sequences are SGHAT and FQNNGV. The CDR3 bases are TGTGCCAGCAGCCCCCCCGCCAGTCAACTACACTTC. The encoded protein is CASSPPASQLHF.

This chain links TRBV5-6 with TRBJ2-7; the D is unclear. CDR3 length: 16 amino acids. V was pared by 1 base and J by 2 bases, with 16 bases between. CDR1 and CDR2 (germline): SGHDT, YYEEEE. In DNA, the CDR3 is TGTGCCAGCAGCTTGATGCCGAGAGGAGCCACCTACGAGCAGTACTTC. This codes for CASSLMPRGATYEQYF.

As for this clone: Sequence at one end of the junction differs from germline and may be a read error. The genes are TRBV7-8 and TRBJ2-1, with 12 nucleotides matching TRBD2. Per germline, CDR1 SGHVS and CDR2 FQNEAQ. This CDR3 is 14 amino acids long. Written as DNA, the CDR3 is TGTGCCGGCAGCCCTAGCGGGAGGGACAATGAGCAGTTCTTC. It specifies CAGSPSGRDNEQFF.

The V gene is TRBV5-1, the J gene TRBJ2-1; 8 bases line up with TRBD2. Trimming at V came to 4 bases and at J to 0 bases, leaving 6 bases not matched to a gene. This CDR3 spans 16 amino acids. Germline V lookup: CDR1 SGHRS, CDR2 YFSETQ. This chain's CDR3 is CASSPSGPPSYNEQFF. The CDR3 coding sequence is TGCGCCAGCAGCCCTAGCGGGCCCCCCTCCTACAATGAGCAGTTCTTC.

The rearrangement joins TRBV5-1 to TRBJ2-3; 12 bases line up with TRBD2. Germline V gene sequence: CDR1 SGHRS, CDR2 YFSETQ. The CDR3 runs to 16 residues. V gave up 5 bases and J gave up 2 bases; unmatched junction bases: 6. The CDR3 sequence: CASSLGTSGFTDTQYF. The CDR3, as DNA: TGCGCCAGCAGTCTAGGGACTAGCGGGTTCACAGATACGCAGTATTTT. Together with reference TRBV5-1 and TRBJ2-3, the CDR3 gives the full variable domain: KAGVTQTPRYLIKTRGQQVTLSCSPISGHRSVSWYQQTPGQGLQFLFEYFSETQRNKGNFPGRFSGRQFSNSRSEMNVSTLELGDSALYLCASSLGTSGFTDTQYFGPGTRLTVL.

The gene calls are TRBV5-4 and TRBJ2-7, with 12 positions matching TRBD2. The CDR3 length is 16 residues. Germline V gives CDR1 SGHNT, CDR2 YYREEE (reference sequence). After removal of 0 bases from V and 1 base from J, the junction contained 2 bases not matched to a gene. The CDR3 region has the DNA TGTGCCAGCAGCTTGGAGGGACTAGCGGGTTCCTACGAGCAGTACTTC. Translated, it gives CASSLEGLAGSYEQYF.

The J gene is TRBJ2-7, the V gene TRBV7-2; TRBD2 matches at 8 bases. CDR3 length: 17 amino acids. Trimming took 5 bases from V and 2 from J; bases not matched to a gene: 14. The V gene's germline CDR1 is SGHTA and CDR2 FQGNSA. The CDR3 region is CASSLPFASGSPYEQYF. In nucleotides, the CDR3 is TGTGCCAGCAGCCTGCCCTTTGCGAGCGGGAGCCCCTACGAGCAGTACTTC.

The chain joins TRBV27 to TRBJ2-1; D not certain. The CDR3 loop spans 19 amino acids. Trimming took 6 bases from V and 5 from J, leaving 29 bases between them. Germline-derived CDR1 and CDR2 are MNHEY and SMNVEV (reference sequence). In nucleotides, the CDR3 is TGTGCCAGCAGCTTGACCCCGCGGCCTCGCGCAGCGCTTCACAATGAGCAGTTCTTC. Protein product: CASSLTPRPRAALHNEQFF.

This clone was detected once. V is TRBV6-5 and J is TRBJ2-3; D is perhaps TRBD1 (6 bases). Deletions cut 0 bases from V and 5 bases from J, with 15 bases between. The CDR3 sequence is 16 residues long. The germline V gene encodes CDR1 MNHEY and CDR2 SVGAGI. CDR3 sequence (DNA): TGTGCCAGCAGTTACTCGGTAACAGGGAGTATAGATACGCAGTATTTT. Its translation: CASSYSVTGSIDTQYF.

The J gene is TRBJ1-4, the V gene TRBV5-1; TRBD1 is a possible D gene (6 bases). Germline loops: CDR1 SGHRS, CDR2 YFSETQ. Trimming removed 6 bases at V and 7 bases at J, with 19 bases between. The CDR3 extends over 15 amino acids. Here the CDR3 reads CASTEYTGRSEKLFF. DNA of the CDR3: TGCGCCAGCACGGAGTATACAGGGAGAAGTGAAAAACTGTTTTTT. Drawing the rest from reference TRBV5-1 and TRBJ1-4, the complete variable domain is KAGVTQTPRYLIKTRGQQVTLSCSPISGHRSVSWYQQTPGQGLQFLFEYFSETQRNKGNFPGRFSGRQFSNSRSEMNVSTLELGDSALYLCASTEYTGRSEKLFFGSGTQLSVL.

The chain carries TRBV19 and TRBJ2-3; 12 bases map to TRBD2. The CDR3 has 16 residues. Germline V lookup: CDR1 LNHDA, CDR2 SQIVND (reference sequence). Trimming at V came to 6 bases and at J to 4 bases, leaving 8 bases not matched to a gene. For the CDR3, the DNA is TGTGCCAGTAGACCGGCTAGCGGGAGGGGGGCAGATACGCAGTATTTT. This codes for CASRPASGRGADTQYF.

The CDR3 DNA sequence: TGTGCCAGCAGCTCCCACCAGGGTTCCGGGGAGCTGTTTTTT. Its protein is CASSSHQGSGELFF. The chain couples TRBV7-8 to TRBJ2-2, with D possibly being TRBD1 (5 bases). Germline values: CDR1 SGHVS, CDR2 FQNEAQ. Between the trimmed V and J ends, which lost 4 bases and 6 bases, there was a span of 12 bases. This CDR3 contains 14 residues.

In this sample, this clone turned up once. V is TRBV24-1 and J is TRBJ2-3; 9 bases agree with TRBD1. V shed 0 bases and J 0 bases; nucleotides not matched to a gene: 3. CDR3 length: 17 amino acids. Germline V CDR1 and CDR2: KGHDR, SFDVKD. In DNA form, the CDR3 reads TGTGCCACCAGTGATTTGGGGACAGGGATTAGCACAGATACGCAGTATTTT. Amino acid sequence: CATSDLGTGISTDTQYF.

The sample holds a few counts of this clone. J is TRBJ1-1 and V is TRBV19, with D uncertain. The V and J ends lost 6 bases and 5 bases respectively, with 10 bases between them. Germline lookup yields CDR1 LNHDA and CDR2 SQIVND (reference sequence). This CDR3 spans 12 amino acids. The CDR3 reads CASREGWTEAFF. DNA for the CDR3: TGTGCCAGTAGAGAGGGTTGGACTGAAGCTTTCTTT.

The chain couples TRBV3-1 (or the pseudogene TRBV3-2) to TRBJ1-3, with a weak D call TRBD1 (5 bases). The CDR3 is 15 residues long. V lost 4 bases and J lost 0, with 10 bases in between. The germline gives CDR1 LGHDT, CDR2 YNNKEL (reference sequence). The chain's CDR3 is CASSLRQTSGNTIYF. CDR3 sequence (DNA): TGTGCCAGCAGCCTCCGACAGACCTCTGGAAACACCATATATTTT.

The rearrangement joins TRBV12-5 to TRBJ2-3, with D maybe TRBD2 (5 bases). CDR1 and CDR2 from the germline V gene are LGHNT and FRNRAP. V was trimmed by 5 bases and J by 2 bases, leaving 14 bases between them. CDR3 length equals 15 residues. CDR3 in DNA: TGTGCTAGTGGTCCCTCCCTAGCTAACACAGATACGCAGTATTTT. Its translation: CASGPSLANTDTQYF.

The genes are TRBV19 and TRBJ1-6, with TRBD1 as a possible D gene (5 bases). Deletions cut 8 bases from V and 7 bases from J, with 12 bases between. CDR1 is LNHDA, CDR2 SQIVND, per germline (reference sequence). This CDR3 has 13 amino acids. CDR3: CASADRPNSPLHF. The CDR3 nucleotides are TGTGCCAGTGCTGACAGACCGAATTCACCCCTCCACTTT.

This clone was recorded at least ten times. This chain joins TRBV19 and TRBJ2-1, with 10 bases identical to TRBD2. Germline CDR1 LNHDA, CDR2 SQIVND (reference sequence). V lost 7 bases to trimming and J lost 9 bases; unmatched junction nucleotides: 12. The CDR3 has 15 amino acids. The CDR3 here is CASTHGASGSSEQFF. The CDR3 DNA sequence: TGTGCCAGTACCCATGGTGCTAGCGGGAGTAGTGAGCAGTTCTTC.

The chain recombines TRBV10-3 with TRBJ1-4, with 9 bases lining up with TRBD1. The V segment lost 3 bases and the J segment 7 bases; nucleotides outside the gene matches: 6. Germline V gene data show CDR1 as ENHRY and CDR2 as SYGVKD. The CDR3 sequence is 15 residues long. The CDR3 DNA reads TGTGCCATCAGTGATTTGGGACAGGGAGGTGAAAAACTGTTTTTT. This gives the protein CAISDLGQGGEKLFF.

The table lists this clone with a few counts. V usage is TRBV5-1 and J usage is TRBJ2-2, with 8 bases fitting TRBD2. After removal of 0 bases from V and 1 base from J, the junction contained 2 bases not matched to a gene. This CDR3 spans 16 amino acids. Germline V lookup: CDR1 SGHRS, CDR2 YFSETQ. The CDR3 reads CASSLALAGNTGELFF. CDR3 DNA sequence: TGCGCCAGCAGCTTGGCCCTAGCGGGGAACACCGGGGAGCTGTTTTTT.

The chain uses TRBV29-1 and TRBJ2-3; D may be TRBD2 (6 bases). The V and J ends lost 3 bases and 6 bases respectively, with 10 bases between them. CDR1 and CDR2 (germline): SQVTM, ANQGSEA. The CDR3 loop spans 12 amino acids. The CDR3 DNA reads as TGCAGCGTTGATTATCGGGGGGATACGCAGTATTTT. Its protein product is CSVDYRGDTQYF.

V is TRBV6-1 and J is TRBJ1-5; 12 bases are shared with TRBD1. Germline V gives CDR1 MNHNS, CDR2 SASEGT. J was trimmed by 6 bases and V by 3 bases; bases with no gene match: 0. This CDR3 region has 14 residues. This CDR3 reads CASSEGQGAQPQHF. The CDR3 region has the DNA TGTGCCAGCAGTGAGGGACAGGGGGCTCAGCCCCAGCATTTT.

CDR3 bases: TGTGCCTCCTTGTTAGACAGGAACTATGGCTACACCTTC. It translates to CASLLDRNYGYTF. This chain uses TRBV30 with TRBJ1-2; D is perhaps TRBD1 (6 bases). Germline values: CDR1 GTSNPN, CDR2 SVGIG (reference sequence). Trimming left V 7 bases short and J 2 bases short, with 14 bases between. The CDR3 totals 13 residues.